Listed below are T cell receptor beta chains from one sample, sequenced in a study of blood T cell repertoires in COVID-19. Profiled with immunoSEQ multiplex PCR; TCRdb holds only in-frame clones, not every one. Of 40,000 to 45,000 clones listed, nearly 90% are singletons. The sample taken for sequencing was peripheral blood. These receptors were collected from a man between 60 and 75 years old with acute or convalescent COVID-19. Both conserved end residues are part of each CDR3. The order of the fields is J gene, V gene, clone size, D gene, CDR3 protein, CDR3 DNA. D genes are given only for firm matches. The size of a clone is reported for some rows only, either as once, few or many, or as a class for expanded clones.

TRBJ2-2,TRBV3-1/TRBV3-2,.,.,CASSQGRGSGELFF,TGTGCCAGCAGCCAAGGTCGGGGTTCCGGGGAGCTGTTTTTT
TRBJ1-2,TRBV4-3,.,TRBD1,CASSQGVRGRVDGYTF,TGCGCCAGCAGCCAAGGGGTTAGGGGGCGCGTGGATGGCTACACCTTC
TRBJ1-1,TRBV10-3,.,TRBD1,CAISARQGGRTEAFF,TGTGCCATCAGTGCACGACAGGGTGGGCGAACTGAAGCTTTCTTT
TRBJ2-1,TRBV29-1,.,TRBD1,CSVARDRGSNEQFF,TGCAGCGTTGCAAGGGACAGGGGATCCAATGAGCAGTTCTTC
TRBJ2-7,TRBV6-4,.,.,CASTETQGRGSGEQYF,TGTGCCAGCACCGAAACCCAGGGGCGAGGTTCCGGCGAGCAGTACTTC
TRBJ2-2,TRBV4-1,once,TRBD1,CASSHERTGETGELFF,TGCGCCAGCAGCCATGAACGGACAGGGGAAACCGGGGAGCTGTTTTTT
TRBJ1-1,TRBV12-3/TRBV12-4,.,.,CASRQGHTEAFF,TGTGCCAGCAGGCAGGGGCACACTGAAGCTTTCTTT
TRBJ2-3,TRBV9,.,TRBD2,CASSERGGSTDTQYF,TGTGCCAGCAGCGAGCGGGGGGGCAGCACAGATACGCAGTATTTT
TRBJ2-2,TRBV3-1/TRBV3-2,.,.,CASSQVPGAGELFF,TGTGCCAGCAGCCAAGTCCCAGGTGCCGGGGAGCTGTTTTTT
TRBJ1-2,TRBV7-2,.,.,CASSLDIQPGAYGYTF,TGTGCCAGCAGCTTAGATATCCAGCCAGGGGCCTATGGCTACACCTTC
TRBJ2-7,TRBV7-8,.,TRBD1,CASSLGLASGGYEQYF,TGTGCCAGCAGCTTAGGGTTGGCGTCAGGGGGCTACGAGCAGTACTTC
TRBJ1-5,TRBV5-8,.,TRBD1,CASSLIRDRDSNQPQHF,TGTGCCAGCAGCTTGATAAGGGACAGAGATAGCAATCAGCCCCAGCATTTT
TRBJ1-2,TRBV6-2/TRBV6-3,once,TRBD1,CASSYRDRNNGYTF,TGTGCCAGCAGTTATCGGGACAGGAATAATGGCTACACCTTC
TRBJ1-1,TRBV4-3,.,TRBD1,CASSQDLDRVNTEAFF,TGCGCCAGCAGCCAAGATTTGGACAGGGTAAACACTGAAGCTTTCTTT
TRBJ2-2,TRBV5-4,.,TRBD2,CASSLAGPNTGELFF,TGTGCCAGCAGCCTAGCGGGGCCCAACACCGGGGAGCTGTTTTTT
TRBJ2-7,TRBV6-2/TRBV6-3,.,.,CASSRSTMSYEQYF,TGTGCCAGCAGCCGGTCGACTATGAGCTACGAGCAGTACTTC